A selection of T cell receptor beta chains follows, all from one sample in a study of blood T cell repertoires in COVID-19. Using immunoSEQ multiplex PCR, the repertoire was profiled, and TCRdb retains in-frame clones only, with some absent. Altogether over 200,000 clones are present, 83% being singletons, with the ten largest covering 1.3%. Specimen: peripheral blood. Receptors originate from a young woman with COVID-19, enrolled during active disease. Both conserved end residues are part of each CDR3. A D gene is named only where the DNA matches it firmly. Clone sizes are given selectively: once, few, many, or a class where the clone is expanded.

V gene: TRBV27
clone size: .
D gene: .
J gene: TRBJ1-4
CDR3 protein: CASSLSLAGNEKLFF
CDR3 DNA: TGTGCCAGCAGTTTGTCTTTGGCAGGGAATGAAAAACTGTTTTTT

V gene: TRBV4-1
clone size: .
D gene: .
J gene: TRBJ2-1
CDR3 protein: CASSQVPISYNEQFF
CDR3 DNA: TGCGCCAGCAGCCAAGTCCCCATCTCCTACAATGAGCAGTTCTTC

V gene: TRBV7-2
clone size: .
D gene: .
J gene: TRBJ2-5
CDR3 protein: CASSSSLLWGGEETQYF
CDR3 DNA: TGTGCCAGCAGCTCAAGCCTCCTATGGGGGGGCGAAGAGACCCAGTACTTC

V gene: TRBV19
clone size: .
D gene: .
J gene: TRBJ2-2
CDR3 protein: CASSMRSGVGTGELFF
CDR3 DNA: TGTGCCAGTAGTATGAGGTCAGGGGTTGGGACCGGGGAGCTGTTTTTT

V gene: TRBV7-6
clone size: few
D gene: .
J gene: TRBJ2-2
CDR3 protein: CASSILGERGGSGELFF
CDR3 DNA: TGTGCCAGCAGCATCCTTGGGGAAAGGGGAGGTTCCGGGGAGCTGTTTTTT

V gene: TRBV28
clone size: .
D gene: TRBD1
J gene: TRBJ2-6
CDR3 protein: CASRGTGMNGANVLTF
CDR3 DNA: TGTGCCAGCAGGGGGACAGGGATGAATGGGGCCAACGTCCTGACTTTC

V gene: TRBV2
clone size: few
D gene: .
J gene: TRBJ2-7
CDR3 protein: CASKVDSAEQYF
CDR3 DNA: TGTGCCAGCAAAGTAGACAGTGCCGAGCAGTACTTC

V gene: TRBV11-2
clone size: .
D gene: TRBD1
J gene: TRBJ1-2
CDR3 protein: CASSRDRANYGYTF
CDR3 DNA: TGTGCCAGCAGCAGGGACAGGGCTAACTATGGCTACACCTTC

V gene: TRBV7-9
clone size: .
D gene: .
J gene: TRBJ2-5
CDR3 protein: CASSLSEKKETQYF
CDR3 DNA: TGTGCCAGCAGCTTGTCGGAGAAGAAAGAGACCCAGTACTTC

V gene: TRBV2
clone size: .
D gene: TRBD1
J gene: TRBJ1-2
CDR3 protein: CASSGTGLNYGYTF
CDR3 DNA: TGTGCCAGCAGTGGGACAGGGTTGAACTATGGCTACACCTTC

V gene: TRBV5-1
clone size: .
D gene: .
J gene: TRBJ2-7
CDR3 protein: CASSLEAGRSYEQYF
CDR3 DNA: TGCGCCAGCAGCTTGGAGGCAGGCCGCTCCTACGAGCAGTACTTC

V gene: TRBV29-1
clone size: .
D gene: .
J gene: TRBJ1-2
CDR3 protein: CSVETRGMDYTF
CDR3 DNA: TGCAGCGTTGAAACCAGGGGTATGGACTACACCTTC

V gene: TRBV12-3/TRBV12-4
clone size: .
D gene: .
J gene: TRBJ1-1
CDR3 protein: CASSLTPSTEAFF
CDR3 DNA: TGTGCCAGCAGCCTCACGCCGAGCACTGAAGCTTTCTTT

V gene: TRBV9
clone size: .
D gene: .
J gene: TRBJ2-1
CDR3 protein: CASSPASAYNEQFF
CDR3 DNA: TGTGCCAGCAGCCCGGCTAGCGCGTACAATGAGCAGTTCTTC

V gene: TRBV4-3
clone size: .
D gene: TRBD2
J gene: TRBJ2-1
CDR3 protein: CASSLGGGDEQFF
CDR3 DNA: TGCGCCAGCAGCCTTGGGGGGGGAGATGAGCAGTTCTTC

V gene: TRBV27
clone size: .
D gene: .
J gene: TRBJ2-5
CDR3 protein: CASSLSPVRVSVQETQYF
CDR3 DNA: TGTGCCAGCAGTTTATCCCCTGTTCGGGTATCTGTCCAAGAGACCCAGTACTTC

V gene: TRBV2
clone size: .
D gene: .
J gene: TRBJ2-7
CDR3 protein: CASKPESYEQYF
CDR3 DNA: TGTGCCAGCAAACCCGAGAGCTACGAGCAGTACTTC

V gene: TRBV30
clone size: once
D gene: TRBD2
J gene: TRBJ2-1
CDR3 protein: CAWSVRSGGAGEQFF
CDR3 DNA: TGTGCCTGGAGTGTACGGAGCGGGGGGGCAGGAGAGCAGTTCTTC

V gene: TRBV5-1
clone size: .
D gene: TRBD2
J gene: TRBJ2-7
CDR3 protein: CASRLAGYEQYF
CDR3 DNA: TGCGCCAGCAGACTAGCGGGGTACGAGCAGTACTTC

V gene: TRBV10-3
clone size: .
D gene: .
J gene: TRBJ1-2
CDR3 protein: CAASADKVYGYTF
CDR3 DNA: TGTGCCGCTTCCGCGGACAAAGTCTATGGCTACACCTTC

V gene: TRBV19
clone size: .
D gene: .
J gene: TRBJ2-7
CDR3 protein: CASSTHRELPYEQYF
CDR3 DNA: TGTGCCAGTAGTACCCACAGGGAACTACCCTACGAGCAGTACTTC

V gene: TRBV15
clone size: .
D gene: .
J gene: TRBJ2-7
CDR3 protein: CATSRPDITYEQYF
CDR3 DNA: TGTGCCACCAGCAGACCGGACATAACCTACGAGCAGTACTTC

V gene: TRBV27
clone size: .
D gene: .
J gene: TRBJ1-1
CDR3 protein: CASSSPSRQAWGNTEAFF
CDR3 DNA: TGTGCCAGCAGTTCCCCCTCCAGACAGGCTTGGGGGAACACTGAAGCTTTCTTT

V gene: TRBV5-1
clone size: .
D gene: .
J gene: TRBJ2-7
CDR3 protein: CASTPGLLGEQYF
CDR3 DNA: TGCGCCAGCACCCCGGGACTCCTCGGCGAGCAGTACTTC

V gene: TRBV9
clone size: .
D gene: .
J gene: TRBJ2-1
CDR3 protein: CASSVAGGGPYNEQFF
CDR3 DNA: TGTGCCAGCAGCGTAGCTGGGGGAGGTCCCTACAATGAGCAGTTCTTC

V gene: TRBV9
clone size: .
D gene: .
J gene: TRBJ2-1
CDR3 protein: CASSPGISSYNEQFF
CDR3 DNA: TGTGCCAGCAGCCCGGGAATCAGCTCCTACAATGAGCAGTTCTTC

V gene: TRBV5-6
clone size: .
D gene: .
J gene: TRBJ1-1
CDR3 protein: CASSLVTLPEAFF
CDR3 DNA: TGTGCCAGCAGCTTGGTGACTCTTCCTGAAGCTTTCTTT

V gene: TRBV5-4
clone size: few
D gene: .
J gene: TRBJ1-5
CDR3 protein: CASSLAGNQPQHF
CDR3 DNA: TGTGCCAGCAGCTTGGCCGGCAATCAGCCCCAGCATTTT

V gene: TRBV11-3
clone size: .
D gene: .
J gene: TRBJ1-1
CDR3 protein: CASSLGQGMNTEAFF
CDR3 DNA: TGTGCCAGCAGCTTAGGGCAGGGCATGAACACTGAAGCTTTCTTT

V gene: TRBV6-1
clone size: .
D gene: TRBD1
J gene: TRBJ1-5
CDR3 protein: CASSETGGRQPQHF
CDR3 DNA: TGTGCCAGCAGTGAAACAGGGGGTCGGCAGCCCCAGCATTTT

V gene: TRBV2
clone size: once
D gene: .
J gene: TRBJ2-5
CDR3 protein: CASSEEGVETQYF
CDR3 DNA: TGTGCCAGCAGTGAAGAAGGGGTAGAGACCCAGTACTTC

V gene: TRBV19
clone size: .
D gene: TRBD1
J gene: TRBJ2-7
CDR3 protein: CASSTRTGIAPMNSYEQYF
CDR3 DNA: TGTGCCAGTAGTACACGGACAGGGATCGCTCCGATGAACTCCTACGAGCAGTACTTC

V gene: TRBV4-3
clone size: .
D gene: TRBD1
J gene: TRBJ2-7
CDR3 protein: CASSQVTGVYEQYF
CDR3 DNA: TGCGCCAGCAGCCAGGTGACAGGGGTCTACGAGCAGTACTTC

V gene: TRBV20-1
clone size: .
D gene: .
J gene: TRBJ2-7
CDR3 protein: CSARDSDLQYF
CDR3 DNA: TGCAGTGCTAGAGATAGCGACCTGCAGTACTTC

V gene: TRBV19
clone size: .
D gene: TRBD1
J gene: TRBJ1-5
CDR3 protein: CASSVDRAYQPQHF
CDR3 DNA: TGTGCCAGTAGTGTCGACAGGGCCTATCAGCCCCAGCATTTT

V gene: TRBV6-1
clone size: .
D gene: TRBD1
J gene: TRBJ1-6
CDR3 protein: CASSEQGQGNSPLHF
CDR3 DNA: TGTGCCAGCAGTGAACAGGGACAGGGTAATTCACCCCTCCACTTT

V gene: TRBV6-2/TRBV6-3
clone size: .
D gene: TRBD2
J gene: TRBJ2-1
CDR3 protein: CASSYQRGQFF
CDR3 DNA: TGTGCCAGCAGTTACCAGCGGGGGCAGTTCTTC

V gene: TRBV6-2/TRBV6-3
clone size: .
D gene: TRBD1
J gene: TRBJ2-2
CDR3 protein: CASSNYRGNTGELFF
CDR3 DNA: TGTGCCAGCAGTAACTACAGGGGAAACACCGGGGAGCTGTTTTTT

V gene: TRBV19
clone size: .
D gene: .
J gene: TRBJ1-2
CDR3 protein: CASSRPGNYGYTF
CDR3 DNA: TGTGCCAGTAGTCGCCCAGGAAACTATGGCTACACCTTC

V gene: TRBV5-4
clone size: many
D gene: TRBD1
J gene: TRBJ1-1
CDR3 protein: CASSSGQRYEAFF
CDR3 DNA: TGTGCCAGCAGCTCGGGACAGCGTTATGAAGCTTTCTTT

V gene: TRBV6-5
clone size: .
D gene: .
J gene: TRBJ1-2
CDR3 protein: CASSYSTDYGYTF
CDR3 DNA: TGTGCCAGCAGTTACTCCACTGACTATGGCTACACCTTC

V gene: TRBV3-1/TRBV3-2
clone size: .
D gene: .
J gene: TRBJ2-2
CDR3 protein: CASSPPRQYTGELFF
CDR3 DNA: TGTGCCAGCAGCCCCCCCAGACAGTACACCGGGGAGCTGTTTTTT

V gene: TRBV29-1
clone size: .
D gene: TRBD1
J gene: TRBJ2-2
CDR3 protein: CSVLQQGASGGSRANTGELFF
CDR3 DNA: TGCAGCGTCCTCCAACAGGGGGCGTCGGGCGGGAGTAGGGCGAACACCGGGGAGCTGTTTTTT

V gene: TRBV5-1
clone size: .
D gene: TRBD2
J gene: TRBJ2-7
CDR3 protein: CAIPSGGISYEQYF
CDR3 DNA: TGCGCCATACCTAGCGGGGGAATTTCCTACGAGCAGTACTTC

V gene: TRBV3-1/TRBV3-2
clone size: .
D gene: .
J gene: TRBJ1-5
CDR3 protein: CASSYGSNQPQHF
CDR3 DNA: TGTGCCAGCAGCTACGGTAGCAATCAGCCCCAGCATTTT

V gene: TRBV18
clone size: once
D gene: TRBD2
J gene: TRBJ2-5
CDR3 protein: CASSPPSGRYQETQYF
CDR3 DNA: TGTGCCAGCTCTCCCCCTAGCGGACGGTACCAAGAGACCCAGTACTTC

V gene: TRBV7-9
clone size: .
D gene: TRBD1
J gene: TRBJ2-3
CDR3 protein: CASSGRDRGSDTQYF
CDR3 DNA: TGTGCCAGCAGCGGCCGGGACAGGGGGTCAGATACGCAGTATTTT

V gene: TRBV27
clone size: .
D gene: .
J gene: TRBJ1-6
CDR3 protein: CASSLSPGANSPLHF
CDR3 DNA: TGTGCCAGCAGTTTATCGCCAGGGGCGAATTCACCCCTCCACTTT

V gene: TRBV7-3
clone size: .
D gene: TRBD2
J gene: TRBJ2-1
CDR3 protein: CASSTGLAGAGPYNEQFF
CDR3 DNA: TGTGCCAGCAGCACGGGACTAGCGGGAGCGGGGCCCTACAATGAGCAGTTCTTC

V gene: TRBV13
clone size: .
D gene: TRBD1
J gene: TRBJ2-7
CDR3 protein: CASSLGQNYEQYF
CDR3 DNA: TGTGCCAGCAGTCTGGGACAGAACTACGAGCAGTACTTC

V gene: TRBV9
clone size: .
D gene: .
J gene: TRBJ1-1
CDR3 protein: CASSALPGQNTEAFF
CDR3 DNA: TGTGCCAGCAGCGCCCTACCGGGACAGAACACTGAAGCTTTCTTT

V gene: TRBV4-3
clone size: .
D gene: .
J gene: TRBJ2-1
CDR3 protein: CASSPGGRSNNEQFF
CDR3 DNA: TGCGCCAGCAGCCCCGGAGGTAGATCGAACAATGAGCAGTTCTTC

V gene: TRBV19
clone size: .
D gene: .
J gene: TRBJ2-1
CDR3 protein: CASSISLLNEQFF
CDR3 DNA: TGTGCCAGTAGTATATCCCTTCTAAATGAGCAGTTCTTC

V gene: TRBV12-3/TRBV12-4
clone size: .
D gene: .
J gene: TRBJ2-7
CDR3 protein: CASRRREAQYF
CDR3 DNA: TGTGCCAGCAGGCGGAGGGAGGCCCAGTACTTC

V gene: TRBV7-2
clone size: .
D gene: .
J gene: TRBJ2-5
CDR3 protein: CASSLVVRRSRWETQYF
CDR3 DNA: TGTGCCAGCAGCTTAGTTGTGAGGAGGTCCCGTTGGGAGACCCAGTACTTC

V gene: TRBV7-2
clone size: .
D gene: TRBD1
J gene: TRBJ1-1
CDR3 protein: CASRQGAWTEAFF
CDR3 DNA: TGTGCCAGCAGACAGGGGGCTTGGACTGAAGCTTTCTTT